Listed here are 3 T cell receptor beta chains from one sample, sequenced in a study of a mutant IDH1 vaccine in newly diagnosed glioma. As to time point: week 5, during vaccination. It was 300 ug of mutant IDH1 20-mer peptide that made up each vaccine dose, given with topical imiquimod. These TCRs are of unknown antigen specificity. TCRdb's copy holds only in-frame clones and misses some; the assay was immunoSEQ multiplex PCR. The repertoire has 50,000 to 65,000 clones, over 70% of them found once; the top ten carry roughly 3.5%. The specimen comprised PBMCs, sampled from a glioma patient whose treatment included an IDH1 peptide vaccine. Receptor source: a man younger than 40 with glioma.

The V and J genes are TRBV6-1 and TRBJ1-2; the D is unclear. The CDR3 spans 13 residues. The germline V and J ends were trimmed by 1 base and 3 bases, with 6 bases remaining between them. Germline V lookup: CDR1 MNHNS, CDR2 SASEGT. The CDR3 protein is CASSEGGDYGYTF. The DNA of the CDR3 is TGTGCCAGCAGTGAAGGGGGAGACTATGGCTACACCTTC.

The J gene is TRBJ2-2, the V gene TRBV2; D perhaps matches TRBD2 (6 bases). V dropped 1 base and J dropped 1 base, with 13 bases sitting between them. The length of the CDR3 is 17 residues. Germline lookup yields CDR1 SNHLY and CDR2 FYNNEI. This CDR3 reads CASSEGEGTWNTGELFF. DNA of the CDR3: TGTGCCAGCAGTGAAGGAGAGGGGACTTGGAACACCGGGGAGCTGTTTTTT.

The V gene is TRBV25-1, the J gene TRBJ1-2; no clear D gene. CDR1 MGHDK and CDR2 SYGVNS come from the germline V gene. The CDR3 loop spans 13 amino acids. Trimming shortened V by 2 bases and J by 8 bases, and 12 bases separated the two germline ends. The CDR3 is CASSETGVEGYTF. As DNA, the CDR3 is TGTGCCAGCAGTGAAACTGGAGTAGAGGGCTACACCTTC.